The 25 T cell receptor beta chains presented below share a single source sample, sequenced in a study of cytomegalovirus exposure and HLA in healthy donors. The PCR ran on 60 Vbeta and 13 Jbeta primers. Sequencing was performed with immunoSEQ multiplex PCR; in TCRdb, only in-frame clones are kept and a portion is missing. The sample records approximately 100,000 clones, approximately 72% being singletons. The specimen sequenced was PBMCs. The receptor source for this set is a woman in her thirties or forties in good health and CMV-seronegative.

The chain is built from TRBV12-5 and TRBJ1-1; D is perhaps TRBD1 (6 bases). Germline V CDR1 and CDR2: LGHNT, FRNRAP. V was clipped by 1 base and J by 0 bases, with 9 bases between them. The CDR3 totals 15 residues. Here the CDR3 DNA reads TGTGCTAGTGGTTTGGAGACAGGAGTGAACACTGAAGCTTTCTTT. It yields the protein CASGLETGVNTEAFF.

The chain is built from TRBV6-1 and TRBJ2-3, with 8 bases lining up with TRBD2. This CDR3 region has 15 residues. After removal of 2 bases from V and 1 base from J, the junction contained 2 bases not matched to a gene. Germline V lookup: CDR1 MNHNS, CDR2 SASEGT. CDR3 sequence (DNA): TGTGCCAGCAGTGAATCGGGGGGGCGCACAGATACGCAGTATTTT. As protein: CASSESGGRTDTQYF.

V and J are TRBV6-5 and TRBJ1-6; the D is unclear. The length of the CDR3 is 15 residues. CDR1 MNHEY and CDR2 SVGAGI come from the germline V gene. The V end lost 5 bases, the J end lost 3 bases, and 11 bases lay between the germline ends. DNA for the CDR3: TGTGCCAGCAGTGACTTATACAGCTATAATTCACCCCTCCACTTT. Amino acid sequence: CASSDLYSYNSPLHF.

The rearrangement uses TRBV9 and TRBJ1-1; 7 bases match TRBD1. In germline, CDR1 is SGDLS, CDR2 YYNGEE. Losses at the gene ends were 3 bases for V and 2 bases for J; bases not matched to a gene: 7. The CDR3 is made up of 15 amino acids. CDR3 loop: CASSANQGGNTEAFF. The CDR3 DNA reads as TGTGCCAGCAGCGCAAATCAGGGGGGAAACACTGAAGCTTTCTTT. Full variable domain (missing parts from reference TRBV9 and TRBJ1-1): DSGVTQTPKHLITATGQRVTLRCSPRSGDLSVYWYQQSLDQGLQFLIQYYNGEERAKGNILERFSAQQFPDLHSELNLSSLELGDSALYFCASSANQGGNTEAFFGQGTRLTVV.

The chain employs TRBV4-2 and TRBJ2-5; 10 nucleotides line up with TRBD2. The CDR3 covers 16 residues. Germline V lookup: CDR1 LGHNA, CDR2 YNFKEQ. Trimming cost V 1 base and J 2 bases; bases outside gene matches: 4. CDR3 sequence (DNA): TGTGCCAGCAGCCAAGCTGTAGCGGGGGGACAAGAGACCCAGTACTTC. Its translation: CASSQAVAGGQETQYF.

This clone was recorded once. The chain is built from TRBV6-5 and TRBJ2-3; D gene uncertain. Trimming stripped 3 bases from V and 7 bases from J, with 8 bases between. The CDR3 is made up of 12 amino acids. Germline V CDR1 and CDR2: MNHEY, SVGAGI. The CDR3 region is CASSYIENTQYF. The CDR3 nucleotides read TGTGCCAGCAGTTATATTGAGAATACGCAGTATTTT.

J is TRBJ1-1 and V is TRBV14; D is unclear. The ends were cut back, 0 bases at V and 1 base at J, with 12 bases in the middle. CDR3 length equals 16 residues. The germline CDR1 and CDR2 sequences are SGHDN and FVKESK. The CDR3 DNA reads as TGTGCCAGCAGCCAAGATCAAGGCCTAGGGAACACTGAAGCTTTCTTT. Translating gives CASSQDQGLGNTEAFF.

This clone was found a few times. The rearrangement joins TRBV6-1 to TRBJ1-1; D gene ambiguous. This CDR3 is built from 16 residues. V dropped 4 bases and J dropped 5 bases, with 20 bases sitting between them. Germline V gives CDR1 MNHNS, CDR2 SASEGT. CDR3 loop: CASSAQGVPRVTEAFF. CDR3 coding DNA: TGTGCCAGCAGTGCCCAAGGTGTACCGAGGGTAACTGAAGCTTTCTTT.

The chain uses TRBV6-4 and TRBJ2-2; 7 nucleotides align to TRBD1. This CDR3 spans 14 amino acids. Trimming took 3 bases from V and 4 from J; bases not matched to a gene: 2. In germline, CDR1 is MRHNA, CDR2 SNTAGT. This CDR3 reads CASSEQGTTGELFF. In nucleotides, the CDR3 is TGTGCCAGCAGTGAACAGGGGACCACCGGGGAGCTGTTTTTT.

There are a few counts of this clone. CDR3 coding DNA: TGTGCCAGCAGCCCCGAGGGGGGGCTCGGTGAAAAACTGTTTTTT. Translation gives CASSPEGGLGEKLFF. The rearrangement joins TRBV11-2 to TRBJ1-4; tentative D call: TRBD1 (6 bases). Germline values: CDR1 SGHAT, CDR2 FQNNGV. Trimming removed 5 bases at V and 7 bases at J, with 17 bases between. The CDR3 extends over 15 amino acids.

In its sample, this clone was seen once. The chain couples TRBV25-1 to TRBJ1-1; D not resolved. Deletions cut 2 bases from V and 4 bases from J, with 11 bases between. This CDR3 comprises 14 residues. Germline-derived CDR1 and CDR2 are MGHDK and SYGVNS. The CDR3 region has the DNA TGTGCCAGCAGTGAAGCCGGGTATCGCACTGAAGCTTTCTTT. It encodes CASSEAGYRTEAFF.

V usage is TRBV7-3 and J usage is TRBJ1-1, with D tentatively TRBD1 (6 bases). CDR1 is SGHTA and CDR2 is FQGTGA in the germline V gene. Trimming took off 2 bases at V and 0 bases at J, with 7 bases between the two ends. This CDR3 region has 14 residues. The CDR3 protein is CASSLQGMNTEAFF. The CDR3 DNA follows: TGTGCCAGCAGCTTACAGGGGATGAACACTGAAGCTTTCTTT.

The J gene is TRBJ2-1, the V gene TRBV4-3; TRBD1 matches 7 bases. Germline assignment: CDR1 LGHNA and CDR2 YSLEER. The CDR3 extends over 15 amino acids. The J segment lost 5 bases and the V segment lost 0 bases, leaving 4 bases of the junction unmatched. CDR3 sequence reads: CASSQERGPHNEQFF. As DNA, the CDR3 is TGCGCCAGCAGCCAAGAAAGGGGGCCCCACAATGAGCAGTTCTTC.

J is TRBJ1-1 and V is TRBV29-1; maybe TRBD1 (6 bases). V lost 4 bases and J 1 base, leaving 13 bases between the germline ends. Germline CDR1 and CDR2: SQVTM and ANQGSEA. The CDR3 runs to 14 residues. This CDR3 is CSVAPGTTNTEAFF. The CDR3 region has the DNA TGCAGCGTTGCTCCCGGGACAACGAACACTGAAGCTTTCTTT.

This clone showed up just a few times. The chain is built from TRBV19 and TRBJ1-5, with 8 bases that match TRBD1. The CDR3 totals 17 residues. V trimming: 5 bases; J trimming: 0 bases; junction bases outside the gene matches: 9. Germline CDR1 LNHDA, CDR2 SQIVND (reference sequence). CDR3 residues: CASSERDRTYSNQPQHF. The CDR3 DNA reads TGTGCCAGTAGTGAACGGGACAGGACTTATAGCAATCAGCCCCAGCATTTT.

CDR3 loop: CASSFNTGELFF. DNA of the CDR3: TGCGCCAGCAGCTTTAATACCGGGGAGCTGTTTTTT. The chain is built from TRBV5-1 and TRBJ2-2, with D unresolved. Trimming removed 2 bases from V and 5 bases from J, with 4 bases in between. In germline, CDR1 is SGHRS, CDR2 YFSETQ. The length of the CDR3 is 12 residues.

About this clone: One end of the junction is discordant with germline, which a read error may explain. The gene calls are TRBV7-9 and TRBJ2-5, with a possible D match to TRBD2 (6 bases). The closer fit of TRBJ2-7 to the DNA end suggests the J call may be wrong. The CDR3 sequence is 14 residues long. Per germline, CDR1 SEHNR and CDR2 FQNEAQ (reference sequence). The CDR3 loop is CSSSPTARGSEQYF. For the CDR3, the DNA is TGTTCCAGCAGCCCTACGGCGCGGGGCTCCGAGCAGTACTTC.

V is TRBV13 and J is TRBJ1-4; a weak D match, TRBD1 (6 bases). This CDR3 comprises 14 residues. Trimming cost V 3 bases and J 5 bases, with 10 bases left between them. Per germline, CDR1 PRHDT and CDR2 FYEKMQ (reference sequence). This CDR3 reads CASSFWTDNEKLFF. CDR3 DNA: TGTGCCAGCAGCTTTTGGACAGACAATGAAAAACTGTTTTTT. Together with reference TRBV13 and TRBJ1-4, the CDR3 gives the full variable domain: AAGVIQSPRHLIKEKRETATLKCYPIPRHDTVYWYQQGPGQDPQFLISFYEKMQSDKGSIPDRFSAQQFSDYHSELNMSSLELGDSALYFCASSFWTDNEKLFFGSGTQLSVL.

The chain combines TRBV30 with TRBJ2-5; TRBD2 matches at 8 bases. From germline, CDR1 is GTSNPN and CDR2 SVGIG (reference sequence). The V gene end was trimmed by 2 bases and the J gene end by 4 bases; junction bases not matched to a gene: 6. The CDR3 contains 14 residues. The CDR3 region has the DNA TGTGCCTGGAGTCCCTTAGCGGGACTAGAGACCCAGTACTTC. Its translation is CAWSPLAGLETQYF. Looking up the rest from reference TRBV30 and TRBJ2-5 gives the full variable domain: SQTIHQWPATLVQPVGSPLSLECTVEGTSNPNLYWYRQAAGRGLQLLFYSVGIGQISSEVPQNLSASRPQDRQFILSSKKLLLSDSGFYLCAWSPLAGLETQYFGPGTRLLVL.

V gene TRBV15 combines with J gene TRBJ2-7; D not certain. Germline-derived CDR1 and CDR2 are LNHNV and YYDKDF (reference sequence). This CDR3 comprises 13 residues. Deletions cut 2 bases from V and 0 bases from J, with 5 bases between. CDR3: CATSRQRSYEQYF. The CDR3 coding sequence is TGTGCCACCAGCAGACAGCGCTCCTACGAGCAGTACTTC.

This clone was picked up one time. The rearrangement uses TRBV7-6 and TRBJ1-4; no clear D. The CDR3 length is 16 residues. V lost 1 base to trimming and J lost 5 bases, with 14 bases between them. Germline V gene data show CDR1 as SGHVS and CDR2 as FNYEAQ. In DNA form, the CDR3 reads TGTGCCAGCAGCTTAGGAGTCGGGGTCCCCAATGAAAAACTGTTTTTT. Amino acid sequence: CASSLGVGVPNEKLFF.

The CDR3 nucleotides read TGTGCCAGCAGCTCCGACACGAGCTCCTACAATGAGCAGTTCTTC. Encoded protein: CASSSDTSSYNEQFF. This chain joins TRBV5-4 and TRBJ2-1; D not certain. Germline V gene sequence: CDR1 SGHNT, CDR2 YYREEE (reference sequence). The CDR3 runs 15 residues. Trimming removed 3 bases at V and 0 bases at J, with 10 bases between.

This chain connects TRBV7-9 to TRBJ1-1; D unclear. CDR1 is SEHNR, CDR2 FQNEAQ, per germline (reference sequence). The CDR3 is 11 residues long. V was trimmed by 4 bases and J by 7 bases, leaving 7 bases between them. This CDR3 reads CASSWEIEAFF. CDR3 in DNA: TGTGCCAGCAGCTGGGAGATTGAAGCTTTCTTT.

This clone was detected only once. The V gene is TRBV19, the J gene TRBJ1-5, with 7 bases identical to TRBD1. V shed 4 bases and J 5 bases; nucleotides not matched to a gene: 11. The V gene's germline CDR1 is LNHDA and CDR2 SQIVND (reference sequence). This CDR3 region has 16 residues. DNA for the CDR3: TGTGCCAGTAGTAGACAACGGGACAGAGAAGATCAGCCCCAGCATTTT. Translated, it gives CASSRQRDREDQPQHF.

V is TRBV2 and J is TRBJ1-6; D remains unclear. This CDR3 comprises 14 residues. Germline lookup yields CDR1 SNHLY and CDR2 FYNNEI. V was clipped by 8 bases and J by 9 bases, with 17 bases between them. CDR3 sequence (DNA): TGTGCCAGCTCAGTGGACGGCGGGTTTTCACCCCTCCACTTT. Residues: CASSVDGGFSPLHF.